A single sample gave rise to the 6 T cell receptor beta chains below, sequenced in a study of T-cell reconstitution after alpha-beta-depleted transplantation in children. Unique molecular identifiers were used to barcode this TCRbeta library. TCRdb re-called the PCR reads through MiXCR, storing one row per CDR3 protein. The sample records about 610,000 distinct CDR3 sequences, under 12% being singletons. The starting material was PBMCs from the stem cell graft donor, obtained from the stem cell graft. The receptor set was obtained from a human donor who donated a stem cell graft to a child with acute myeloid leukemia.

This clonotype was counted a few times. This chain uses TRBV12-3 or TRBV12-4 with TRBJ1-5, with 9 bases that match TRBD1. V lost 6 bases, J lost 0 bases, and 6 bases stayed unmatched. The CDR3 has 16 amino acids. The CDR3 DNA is TGTGCCAGCAGCCGGGACAGGGATTATAGCAATCAGCCCCAGCATTTT. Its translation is CASSRDRDYSNQPQHF.

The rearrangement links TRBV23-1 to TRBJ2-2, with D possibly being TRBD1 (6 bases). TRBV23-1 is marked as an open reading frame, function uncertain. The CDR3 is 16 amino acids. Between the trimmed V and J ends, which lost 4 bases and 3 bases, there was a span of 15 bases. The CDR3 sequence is CASSLLRTDHTGELFF. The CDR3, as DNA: TGCGCCAGCAGTCTGCTTCGGACAGATCACACCGGGGAGCTGTTTTTT.

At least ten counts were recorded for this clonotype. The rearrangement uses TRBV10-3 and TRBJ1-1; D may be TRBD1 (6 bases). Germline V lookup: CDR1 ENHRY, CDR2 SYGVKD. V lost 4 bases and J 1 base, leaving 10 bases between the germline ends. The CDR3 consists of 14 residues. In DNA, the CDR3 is TGTGCCATCAGTGGAACAGGGAAGAACACTGAAGCTTTCTTT. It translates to CAISGTGKNTEAFF.

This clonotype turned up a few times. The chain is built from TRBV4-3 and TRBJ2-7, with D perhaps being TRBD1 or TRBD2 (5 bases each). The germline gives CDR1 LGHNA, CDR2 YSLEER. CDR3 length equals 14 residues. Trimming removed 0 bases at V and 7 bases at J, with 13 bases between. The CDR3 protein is CASSQEGAPGEQYF. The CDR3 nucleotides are TGCGCCAGCAGCCAAGAAGGGGCTCCGGGGGAGCAGTACTTC.

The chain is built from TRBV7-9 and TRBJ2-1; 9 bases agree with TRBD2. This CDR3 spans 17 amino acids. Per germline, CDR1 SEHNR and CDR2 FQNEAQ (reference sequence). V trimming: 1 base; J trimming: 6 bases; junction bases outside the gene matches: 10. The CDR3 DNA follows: TGTGCCAGCAGCTTAGTAGTAGGGACTAGCAGGTTCAATGAGCAGTTCTTC. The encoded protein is CASSLVVGTSRFNEQFF. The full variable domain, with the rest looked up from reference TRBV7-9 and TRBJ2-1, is DTGVSQNPRHKITKRGQNVTFRCDPISEHNRLYWYRQTLGQGPEFLTYFQNEAQLEKSRLLSDRFSAERPKGSFSTLEIQRTEQGDSAMYLCASSLVVGTSRFNEQFFGPGTRLTVL.

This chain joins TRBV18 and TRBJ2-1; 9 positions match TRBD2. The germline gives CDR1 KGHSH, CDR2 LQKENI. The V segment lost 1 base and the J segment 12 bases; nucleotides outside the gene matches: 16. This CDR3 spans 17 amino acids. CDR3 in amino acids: CASSPLRLAAQFMVQFF. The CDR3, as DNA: TGTGCCAGCTCACCACTGCGACTAGCGGCTCAATTCATGGTGCAGTTCTTC. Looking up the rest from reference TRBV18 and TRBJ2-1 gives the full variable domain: NAGVMQNPRHLVRRRGQEARLRCSPMKGHSHVYWYRQLPEEGLKFMVYLQKENIIDESGMPKERFSAEFPKEGPSILRIQQVVRGDSAAYFCASSPLRLAAQFMVQFFGPGTRLTVL.